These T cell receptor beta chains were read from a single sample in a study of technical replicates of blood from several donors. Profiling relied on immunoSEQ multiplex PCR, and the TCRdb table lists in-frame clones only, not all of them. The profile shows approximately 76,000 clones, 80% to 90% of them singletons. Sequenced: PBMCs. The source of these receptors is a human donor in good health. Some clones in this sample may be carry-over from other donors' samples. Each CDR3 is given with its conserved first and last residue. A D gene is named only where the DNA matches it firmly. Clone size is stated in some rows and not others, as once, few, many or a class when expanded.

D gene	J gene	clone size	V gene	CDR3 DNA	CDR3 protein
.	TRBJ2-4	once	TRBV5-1	TGCGCCAGCAGCTTCATATCGGGGGCCAAAAACATTCAGTACTTC	CASSFISGAKNIQYF
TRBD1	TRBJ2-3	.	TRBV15	TGTGCCACCAGTGAGACCAGGGGGAGCACAGATACGCAGTATTTT	CATSETRGSTDTQYF
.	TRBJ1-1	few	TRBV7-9	TGTGCCAGCAGCCCCGACTTCCGAGCTTTCTTT	CASSPDFRAFF
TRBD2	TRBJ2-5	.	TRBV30	TGTGCCTGGAATAGCGGGAGGGCCGGGGAGACCCAGTACTTC	CAWNSGRAGETQYF
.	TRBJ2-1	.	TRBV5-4	TGTGCCAGCAGCTTTGGATCGGGTCTGGGGAGGTATGAGCAGTTCTTC	CASSFGSGLGRYEQFF
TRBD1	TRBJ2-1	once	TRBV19	TGTGCCAGTATAGGCCAGGGACAGGAGAACAATGAGCAGTTCTTC	CASIGQGQENNEQFF
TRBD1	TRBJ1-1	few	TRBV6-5	TGTGCCAGCAGTCCACGGGACAGGGATAACACTGAAGCTTTCTTT	CASSPRDRDNTEAFF
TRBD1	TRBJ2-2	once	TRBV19	TGTGCCAGTATTGACAGGGCGAACACCGGGGAGCTGTTTTTT	CASIDRANTGELFF
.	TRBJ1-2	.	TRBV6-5	TGTGCTGTGAGGGTCCCTTCTAGCTATGGCTACACCTTC	CAVRVPSSYGYTF
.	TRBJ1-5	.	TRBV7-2	TGTGCCAGCAGCACCTCAGAATATAGCAATCAGCCCCAGCATTTT	CASSTSEYSNQPQHF
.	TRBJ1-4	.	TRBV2	TGTGCCAGCAGTGGCCAGGGCGGTGAAAAACTGTTTTTT	CASSGQGGEKLFF
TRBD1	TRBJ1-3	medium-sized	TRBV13	TGTGCCAGCAGCTTAGAGGGACAGCCTGGAAACACCATATATTTT	CASSLEGQPGNTIYF
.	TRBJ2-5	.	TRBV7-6	TGTGCCAGCAGCTTAGATCCTGGAGCGATTGAAGAGACCCAGTACTTC	CASSLDPGAIEETQYF
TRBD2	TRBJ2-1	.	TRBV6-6	TGTGCCAGCAGTACCGGGACTAGCGGACTCAATGAGCAGTTCTTC	CASSTGTSGLNEQFF
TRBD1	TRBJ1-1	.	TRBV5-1	TGCGCCAGCAGCTTGTCGACAGGGCACACTGAAGCTTTCTTT	CASSLSTGHTEAFF
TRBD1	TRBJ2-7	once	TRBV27	TGTGCCAGCAGTAAAGGGGGCGGATACGAGCAGTACTTC	CASSKGGGYEQYF
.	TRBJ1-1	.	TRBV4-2	TGTGCCAGCAGCCGGCGACGGGTCACGACTGAAGCTTTCTTT	CASSRRRVTTEAFF
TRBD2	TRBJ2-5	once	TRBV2	TGTGCCAGCAAGAGATGGGACTATAAAGAGACCCAGTACTTC	CASKRWDYKETQYF
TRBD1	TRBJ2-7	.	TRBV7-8	TGTGCCAGCAGCTTAGGGCTGGGACAGACATACGAGCAGTACTTC	CASSLGLGQTYEQYF
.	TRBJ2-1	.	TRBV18	TGTGCCAGCTCAGGCCACAATGAGCAGTTCTTC	CASSGHNEQFF
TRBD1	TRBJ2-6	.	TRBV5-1	TGCGCCAGCAGCGACAAGACAGGGATCCAGCCTGGGGCCAACGTCCTGACTTTC	CASSDKTGIQPGANVLTF
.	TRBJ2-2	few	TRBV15	TGTGCCACCAGCAGAGATGACTCGGCGGGTCCCGGGGAGCTGTTTTTT	CATSRDDSAGPGELFF
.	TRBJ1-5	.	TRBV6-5	TGTGCCAGCAGGGGGGGTGTAGGGAGCAATCAGCCCCAGCATTTT	CASRGGVGSNQPQHF
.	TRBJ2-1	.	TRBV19	TGTGCCAGTAGTGCCAATCTGGAGAGCCACAATGAGCAGTTCTTC	CASSANLESHNEQFF
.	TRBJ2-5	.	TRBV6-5	TGTGCCAGCAGTTACTCGGAACAGGGCCAAGAGACCCAGTACTTC	CASSYSEQGQETQYF
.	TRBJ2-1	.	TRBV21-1	TGTGCCAGCAGCACTCTCTTCTCGGCTAGCGCTTACAATGAGCAGTTCTTC	CASSTLFSASAYNEQFF
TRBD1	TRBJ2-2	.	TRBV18	TGTGCCAGCTCACCACAGGACAGGGCGGACACCGGGGAGCTGTTTTTT	CASSPQDRADTGELFF
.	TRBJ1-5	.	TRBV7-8	TGTGCCAGCAGCTTAGTACAGTCTGGGAATCAGCCCCAGCATTTT	CASSLVQSGNQPQHF
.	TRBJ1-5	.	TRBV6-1	TGTGCCAGCAGTGAAGCATATAGGGGGGGGAGCAATCAGCCCCAGCATTTT	CASSEAYRGGSNQPQHF
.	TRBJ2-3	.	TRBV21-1	TGTGCCAGCAGCAAATCTACACTAGCGGGGGAACCGGTGGGCACAGATACGCAGTATTTT	CASSKSTLAGEPVGTDTQYF
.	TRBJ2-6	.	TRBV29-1	TGCAGCGCCATACTGCTCTCTGGGGCCAACGTCCTGACTTTC	CSAILLSGANVLTF
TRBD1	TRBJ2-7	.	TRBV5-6	TGTGCCAGCAGCTTCTGGGACAGGGTGGGTAAGGGGTACTTC	CASSFWDRVGKGYF
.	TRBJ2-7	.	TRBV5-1	TGCGCCAGCAGCTTGGCCCCAGGGTTCGGCGAGCAGTACTTC	CASSLAPGFGEQYF
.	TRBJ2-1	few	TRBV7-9	TGTGCCAGCAGCAGCCGGGACACCAATGAGCAGTTCTTC	CASSSRDTNEQFF
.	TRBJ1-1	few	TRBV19	TGTGCCAGTAGGAAACAGCAGGGGATCACTGAAGCTTTCTTT	CASRKQQGITEAFF
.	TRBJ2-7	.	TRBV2	TGTGCCAGCAGTGAATTGGGGGGAACCGCAGGATACGAGCAGTACTTC	CASSELGGTAGYEQYF
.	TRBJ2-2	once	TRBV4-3	TGCGCCAGCAGCCAAGATACTCGGGACACCGGGGAGCTGTTTTTT	CASSQDTRDTGELFF